This TCR beta chain was retrieved from a study of human T cells and chemical hapten exposure. The wider study: Sensitization used 2% DPC on around 2 cm by around 2 cm upper inner arm skin. The study traced per-sample TCR yield variation mainly to small differences in pooled library volumes. General study results and limits: Sensitizing with DPC caused no change in TCRs above 1 in 1000 frequency.

J was trimmed by 3 bases and V by 6 bases; bases with no gene match: 0. The CDR3 spans 13 residues. From germline, CDR1 is MRHNA and CDR2 SNTAGT. Stated time point: patch test 3, about 24 weeks after DPC sensitization. Stated treatment: therapeutic diphenylcyclopropenone sensitization with weekly scalp DPC. In its sample, this clonotype was seen many times. Its cognate antigen is unknown. Using its own MiXCR run on the RACE reads, TCRdb lists one record per CDR3 protein. The sample lists tens of thousands of distinct CDR3 sequences; 12% were seen once. The sequences come from whole blood, collected in connection with sensitization to the hapten diphenylcyclopropenone (DPC). The chain couples TRBV6-4 to TRBJ2-5, with TRBD2 identical over 11 bases. The receptor's source is a man under 40 with alopecia areata. Some clones in this sample may be carry-over from other donors' samples. This CDR3 reads CASRGLAEETQYF. In DNA, the CDR3 is TGTGCCAGCAGGGGACTAGCGGAAGAGACCCAGTACTTC.